These T cell receptor beta chains were read from a single sample in a study of T cells in Graves' hyperthyroidism and ophthalmopathy. TCRdb ran MiXCR on the multiplex PCR reads and lists one entry per CDR3 protein. In the table there are under 650,000 distinct CDR3 sequences, 15% to 20% of which are singletons. The sequenced sample was blood. The receptors stem from a woman aged 25 to 39 with Graves' hyperthyroidism. Both conserved end residues are part of each CDR3. D genes are given only for firm matches. For some rows the clone size is stated as once, few or many, or as a class when expanded; others skip it.

d_call	cdr3_length	j_call	clone_size	v_call	cdr3_nt	cdr3_aa
TRBD2	18	TRBJ2-3	-	TRBV27	TGTGCCAGCAGTATAAGATCCCTAGCGGGAGGGCCCTCAGATACGCAGTATTTT	CASSIRSLAGGPSDTQYF
-	13	TRBJ2-5	-	TRBV4-3	TGCGCCAGCAGCCAAGGGAGGGCCGGGACCCAGTACTTC	CASSQGRAGTQYF
-	13	TRBJ1-4	-	TRBV5-4	TGTGCCAGCGCGACAGAGGGTAATGAAAAACTGTTTTTT	CASATEGNEKLFF
-	16	TRBJ2-1	many	TRBV28	TGTGCCAGCAGTTTATCGACAGGTCGGGGATACAATGAGCAGTTCTTC	CASSLSTGRGYNEQFF
-	14	TRBJ1-1	few	TRBV4-1	TGCGCCAGCAGCCAAGAGGAGGGATTTAGTGAAGCTTTCTTT	CASSQEEGFSEAFF
-	11	TRBJ1-1	many	TRBV19	TGTGCCAGTAGTGACTACACTGAAGCTTTCTTT	CASSDYTEAFF
-	13	TRBJ1-1	many	TRBV12-3/TRBV12-4	TGTGCCAGCAAGGATCAGATGAACACTGAAGCTTTCTTT	CASKDQMNTEAFF
-	13	TRBJ2-1	many	TRBV6-1	TGTGCCAGCAGTGACCAGGAGGGGGTTGAGCAGTTCTTC	CASSDQEGVEQFF
TRBD1	14	TRBJ2-1	few	TRBV5-1	TGCGCCAGCATGGGACAGGGGGCCTACAATGAGCAGTTCTTC	CASMGQGAYNEQFF
-	16	TRBJ2-5	few	TRBV7-8	TGTGCCAGCAGCCAGGGGAGTAGCCGCCCCCCAGAGACCCAGTACTTC	CASSQGSSRPPETQYF
-	11	TRBJ2-1	-	TRBV30	TGTGCCTGGGGCACCCACAATGAGCAGTTCTTC	CAWGTHNEQFF
-	12	TRBJ2-1	-	TRBV29-1	TGCAGCGTTGAACGAAAGTACAATGAGCAGTTCTTC	CSVERKYNEQFF
-	15	TRBJ1-6	many	TRBV28	TGTGCCAGCAGTCGGGATCCGCGGGTGGGGTCACCCCTCCACTTT	CASSRDPRVGSPLHF
-	13	TRBJ2-5	few	TRBV29-1	TGCAGCGTTGAGGTAGGGACCCAAGAGACCCAGTACTTC	CSVEVGTQETQYF
-	14	TRBJ2-5	many	TRBV20-1	TGCAGTGCCCGGGTCCCCCGGTACCAAGAGACCCAGTACTTC	CSARVPRYQETQYF
TRBD2	14	TRBJ2-7	many	TRBV20-1	TGCAGTGCTCCTGCGACTAGCGTGAACTACGAGCAGTACTTC	CSAPATSVNYEQYF
-	14	TRBJ1-1	many	TRBV9	TGTGCCAGCAGCGAGGGGGGCACGGACACTGAAGCTTTCTTT	CASSEGGTDTEAFF
-	14	TRBJ1-4	many	TRBV28	TGTGCCAGCAGTTTATGGGGAGCTAATGAAAAACTGTTTTTT	CASSLWGANEKLFF
-	12	TRBJ2-1	-	TRBV7-9	TGTGCCAGCAGCTCGGTGGGGTACGAGCAGTTCTTC	CASSSVGYEQFF
-	13	TRBJ1-1	few	TRBV19	TGTGCCAGTAGTATTAGACAGAACACTGAAGCTTTCTTT	CASSIRQNTEAFF
-	11	TRBJ2-1	-	TRBV29-1	TGCAGCGTTGAGAACTACAATGAGCAGTTCTTC	CSVENYNEQFF
TRBD1	14	TRBJ2-3	-	TRBV24-1	TGTGCCACCAGTGATTCGTCAGGGGGAGATACGCAGTATTTT	CATSDSSGGDTQYF
-	17	TRBJ2-3	-	TRBV7-9	TGTGCCAGCAGCTCCATGATACTAGGGGGAATGGCAGATACGCAGTATTTT	CASSSMILGGMADTQYF
-	16	TRBJ2-2	many	TRBV7-2	TGTGCCAGCAGCTTAGTGGGGACACGGGACACCGGGGAGCTGTTTTTT	CASSLVGTRDTGELFF
-	12	TRBJ1-1	-	TRBV19	TGTGCCACTCGACGGGGGGACACTGAAGCTTTCTTT	CATRRGDTEAFF
TRBD2	15	TRBJ2-3	many	TRBV7-9	TGTGCCAGCAGCCCAGCGGGAGGGCCCAGAGATACGCAGTATTTT	CASSPAGGPRDTQYF
-	14	TRBJ1-1	-	TRBV29-1	TGCAGCGTTGAAGGGGTTAGTTTAAACACTGAAGCTTTCTTT	CSVEGVSLNTEAFF
TRBD1	16	TRBJ2-2	-	TRBV18	TGTGCCAGCTCACCGAGACAGGGGACGAACACCGGGGAGCTGTTTTTT	CASSPRQGTNTGELFF
-	13	TRBJ1-1	-	TRBV5-1	TGCGCCAGCAGCTTGGAGGGCTTCGGGGTTGCTTTCTTT	CASSLEGFGVAFF
-	11	TRBJ2-1	-	TRBV24-1	TGTGCCACCGAGATCAGCAATGAGCAGTTCTTC	CATEISNEQFF
-	13	TRBJ2-7	few	TRBV29-1	TGCAGCGTCCAAGGACAGACGCCCCACGAGCAGTACTTC	CSVQGQTPHEQYF
-	13	TRBJ2-5	many	TRBV7-2	TGTGCCAGCAGCTCCAGGTTGTTGGAGACCCAGTACTTC	CASSSRLLETQYF
TRBD2	13	TRBJ2-4	many	TRBV3-1	TGTGCCAGCAGCCCGGGGGGAGGGTACATTCAGTACTTC	CASSPGGGYIQYF
TRBD2	16	TRBJ2-7	few	TRBV7-2	TGTGCCAGCAGCTTAGTACTGGCGGGGGAATTCTACGAGCAGTACTTC	CASSLVLAGEFYEQYF
-	15	TRBJ2-7	-	TRBV14	TGTGCCAGCAGCCCGGACAGCTCTAGCTCCTACGAGCAGTACTTC	CASSPDSSSSYEQYF
-	15	TRBJ2-5	-	TRBV3-2	TGTGCCAGCAGCCAAGTCCCGGGACGAGAAGAGACCCAGTACTTC	CASSQVPGREETQYF
-	15	TRBJ1-5	many	TRBV6-6	TGTGCCAGCAGTTACTCCCGGGGTAGCAATCAGCCCCAGCATTTT	CASSYSRGSNQPQHF
TRBD1	14	TRBJ1-1	-	TRBV7-9	TGTGCCAGCGAGACAGACAGGGGGCTCACTGAAGCTTTCTTT	CASETDRGLTEAFF
-	16	TRBJ2-6	few	TRBV5-1	TGCGCCAGCAGCTTCAGTTGGAGTTCTGGGGCCAACGTCCTGACTTTC	CASSFSWSSGANVLTF
-	14	TRBJ1-2	-	TRBV9	TGTGCCAGCAGCGCCAAAACAGGGAACTATGGCTACACCTTC	CASSAKTGNYGYTF
TRBD1	15	TRBJ1-1	-	TRBV6-1	TGTGCCAGCAGTTCCGGGACAGGGGGCCACACTGAAGCTTTCTTT	CASSSGTGGHTEAFF
-	16	TRBJ2-7	few	TRBV5-5	TGTGCCAGCAGCACGCTATCGCGGGTCCCCTTGGACGAGCAGTACTTC	CASSTLSRVPLDEQYF
-	15	TRBJ1-2	-	TRBV28	TGTGCCAGCAGTTTCTCACGCACAACCAACTATGGCTACACCTTC	CASSFSRTTNYGYTF
-	13	TRBJ2-7	few	TRBV2	TGTGCCAGCAATTTGGATCCCTCCTACGAGCAGTACTTC	CASNLDPSYEQYF
-	15	TRBJ1-2	few	TRBV7-9	TGTGCCAGCAGCTTACCCCAACCCCAGCTCTATGGCTACACCTTC	CASSLPQPQLYGYTF
TRBD2	16	TRBJ2-3	-	TRBV5-4	TGTGCCAGCAGCTCCCATGGGGGAGGGGTAGGAGATACGCAGTATTTT	CASSSHGGGVGDTQYF
TRBD1	14	TRBJ1-5	few	TRBV19	TGTGCCAGTGTGGACAGGGTAGGGTCTCAGCCCCAGCATTTT	CASVDRVGSQPQHF
TRBD1	15	TRBJ2-5	-	TRBV27	TGTGCCAGCAGTCCCGGGACAGGGGGCGTGGAGACCCAGTACTTC	CASSPGTGGVETQYF
-	12	TRBJ2-5	many	TRBV30	TGTGCCTGGAGCCTGGGGGGAGAGACCCAGTACTTC	CAWSLGGETQYF
TRBD2	18	TRBJ2-3	-	TRBV20-1	TGCAGTGCTATTCCCCCGAGCGGGAGGGCCGGTAGCACAGATACGCAGTATTTT	CSAIPPSGRAGSTDTQYF
-	11	TRBJ2-2	-	TRBV30	TGTGCCTGGAGTAGGGCCGGGGAGCTGTTTTTT	CAWSRAGELFF
-	14	TRBJ2-1	few	TRBV6-1	TGTGCCAGCAGTGATTGGTCCGGGGACAATGAGCAGTTCTTC	CASSDWSGDNEQFF
-	14	TRBJ1-1	many	TRBV6-5	TGTGCCAGCAGTTACGGCGACAGAAGCACTGAAGCTTTCTTT	CASSYGDRSTEAFF
TRBD1	12	TRBJ2-7	many	TRBV28	TGTGCCAGTCGGACAGGCATCTACGAGCAGTACTTC	CASRTGIYEQYF
-	12	TRBJ1-2	many	TRBV18	TGTGCCAGCTCACCGCGAACCCAGGGCTACACCTTC	CASSPRTQGYTF
-	16	TRBJ1-5	many	TRBV28	TGTGCCAGCAGGGGTCACGGGACCGATCTAAATCAGCCCCAGCATTTT	CASRGHGTDLNQPQHF
TRBD1	17	TRBJ1-1	-	TRBV12-5	TGTGCTAGTGGTTTGGTACTGGGACAGGGGATAAACACTGAAGCTTTCTTT	CASGLVLGQGINTEAFF
TRBD2	15	TRBJ2-1	-	TRBV3-1	TGTGCCAGCAGCCATGGCGGGAGGCGCTACAATGAGCAGTTCTTC	CASSHGGRRYNEQFF
-	15	TRBJ2-5	few	TRBV11-1	TGTGCCAGCAGCCCCTCTGGGGCCTTCCAAGAGACCCAGTACTTC	CASSPSGAFQETQYF